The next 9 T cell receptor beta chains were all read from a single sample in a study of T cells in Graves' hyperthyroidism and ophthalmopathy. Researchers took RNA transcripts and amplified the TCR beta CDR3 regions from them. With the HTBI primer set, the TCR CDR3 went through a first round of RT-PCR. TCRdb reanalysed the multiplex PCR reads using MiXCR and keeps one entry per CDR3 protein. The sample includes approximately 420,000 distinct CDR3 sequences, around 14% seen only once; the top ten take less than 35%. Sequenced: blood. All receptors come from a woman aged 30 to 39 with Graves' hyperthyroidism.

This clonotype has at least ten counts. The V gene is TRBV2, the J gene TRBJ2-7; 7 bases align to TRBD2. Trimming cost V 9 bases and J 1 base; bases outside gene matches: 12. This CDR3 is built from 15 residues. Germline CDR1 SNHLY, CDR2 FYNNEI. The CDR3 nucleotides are TGTGCCAGTCACCCCGGTGCTAGCGGTTCCTACGAGCAGTACTTC. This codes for CASHPGASGSYEQYF. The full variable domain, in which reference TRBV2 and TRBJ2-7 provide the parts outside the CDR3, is EPEVTQTPSHQVTQMGQEVILRCVPISNHLYFYWYRQILGQKVEFLVSFYNNEISEKSEIFDDQFSVERPDGSNFTLKIRSTKLEDSAMYFCASHPGASGSYEQYFGPGTRLTVT.

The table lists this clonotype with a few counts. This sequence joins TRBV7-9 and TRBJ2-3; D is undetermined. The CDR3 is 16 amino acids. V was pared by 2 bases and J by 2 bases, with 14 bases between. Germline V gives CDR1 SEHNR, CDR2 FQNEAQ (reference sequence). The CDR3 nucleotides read TGTGCCAGCAGCTTAAACCGAGACGCCTTCACAGATACGCAGTATTTT. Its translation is CASSLNRDAFTDTQYF.

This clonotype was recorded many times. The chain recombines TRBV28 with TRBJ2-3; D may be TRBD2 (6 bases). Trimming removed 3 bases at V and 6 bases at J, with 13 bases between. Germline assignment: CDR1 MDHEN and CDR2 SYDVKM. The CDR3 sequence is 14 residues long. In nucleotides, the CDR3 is TGTGCCAGCAGTTTGTCCCCCGGAGGGGATACGCAGTATTTT. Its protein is CASSLSPGGDTQYF. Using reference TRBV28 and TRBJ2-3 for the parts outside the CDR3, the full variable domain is DVKVTQSSRYLVKRTGEKVFLECVQDMDHENMFWYRQDPGLGLRLIYFSYDVKMKEKGDIPEGYSVSREKKERFSLILESASTNQTSMYLCASSLSPGGDTQYFGPGTRLTVL.

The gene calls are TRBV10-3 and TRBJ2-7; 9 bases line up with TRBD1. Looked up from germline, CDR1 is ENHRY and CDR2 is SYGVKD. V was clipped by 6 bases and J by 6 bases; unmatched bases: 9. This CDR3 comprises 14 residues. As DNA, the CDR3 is TGTGCCATCAGAACAGGGGGCGCGATCCCCGAGCAGTACTTC. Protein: CAIRTGGAIPEQYF.

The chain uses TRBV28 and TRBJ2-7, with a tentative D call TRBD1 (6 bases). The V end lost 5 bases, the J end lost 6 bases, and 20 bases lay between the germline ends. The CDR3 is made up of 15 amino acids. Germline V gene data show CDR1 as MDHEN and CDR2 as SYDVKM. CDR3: CASSPQGWETVEQYF. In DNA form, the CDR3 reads TGTGCCAGCAGTCCCCAGGGGTGGGAGACAGTCGAGCAGTACTTC.

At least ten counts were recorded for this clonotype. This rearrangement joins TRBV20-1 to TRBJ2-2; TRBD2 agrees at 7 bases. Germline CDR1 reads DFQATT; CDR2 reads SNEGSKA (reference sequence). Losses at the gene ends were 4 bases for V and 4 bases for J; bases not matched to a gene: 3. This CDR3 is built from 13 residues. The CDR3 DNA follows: TGCAGTGCTACGGCTAGCGGCACCGGGGAGCTGTTTTTT. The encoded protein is CSATASGTGELFF.

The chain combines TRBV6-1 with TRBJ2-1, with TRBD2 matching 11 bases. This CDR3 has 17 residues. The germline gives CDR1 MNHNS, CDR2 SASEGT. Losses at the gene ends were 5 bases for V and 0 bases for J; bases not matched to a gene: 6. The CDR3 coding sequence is TGTGCCAGCAGTCGGCTAGCGGGAGGCCGCTCCTACAATGAGCAGTTCTTC. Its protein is CASSRLAGGRSYNEQFF.

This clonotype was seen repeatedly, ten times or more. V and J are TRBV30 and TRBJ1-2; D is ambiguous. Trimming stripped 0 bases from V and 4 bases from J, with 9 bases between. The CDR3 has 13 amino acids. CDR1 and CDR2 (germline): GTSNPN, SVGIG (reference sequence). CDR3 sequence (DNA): TGTGCCTGGAGTGTAGCAGCAGGCTATGGCTACACCTTC. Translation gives CAWSVAAGYGYTF.

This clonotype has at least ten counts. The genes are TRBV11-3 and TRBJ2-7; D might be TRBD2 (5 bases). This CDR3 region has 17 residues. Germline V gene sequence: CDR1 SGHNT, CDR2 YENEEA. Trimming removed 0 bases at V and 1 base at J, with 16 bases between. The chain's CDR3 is CASSLESDPEGSYEQYF. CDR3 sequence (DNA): TGTGCCAGCAGCTTAGAATCGGATCCAGAGGGTTCCTACGAGCAGTACTTC.